Shown below are 25 T cell receptor beta chains from a single sample sequenced in a study of T cells in localized non-small cell lung cancer. Clones were read by immunoSEQ multiplex PCR, and TCRdb kept only the in-frame ones, dropping some. The sample records approximately 76,000 clones, 75% to 85% being singletons. Sequenced here: peripheral blood, sampled before any cancer treatment. These receptors all stem from a female donor older than 55 with stage I lung adenocarcinoma.

Here the CDR3 reads CASSPRGDSTDTQYF. In DNA, the CDR3 is TGTGCCAGCAGCCCCCGGGGTGACAGCACAGATACGCAGTATTTT. The chain uses TRBV6-6 and TRBJ2-3, with a weak D call TRBD2 (5 bases). The CDR3 runs to 15 residues. With 6 bases removed from V and 0 bases from J, the gap between germline ends came to 13 bases. Germline lookup yields CDR1 MNHNY and CDR2 SVGAGI (reference sequence).

The CDR3 is CASSRGRLNTEAFF. CDR3 DNA: TGTGCCAGCAGCAGGGGCAGGTTGAACACTGAAGCTTTCTTT. This chain links TRBV5-6 with TRBJ1-1; possible D gene TRBD1, 5 bases. This CDR3 has 14 amino acids. Trimming pared 4 bases from V and 0 bases from J, leaving 10 bases between. Germline V lookup: CDR1 SGHDT, CDR2 YYEEEE.

The V and J genes are TRBV5-6 and TRBJ2-7, with TRBD2 as a possible D gene (6 bases). The V and J ends lost 4 bases and 6 bases respectively, with 17 bases between them. The CDR3 spans 14 residues. Per germline, CDR1 SGHDT and CDR2 YYEEEE. The CDR3 DNA reads TGTGCCAGCAGCACACCTTGGGGGGTCGGCGAGCAGTACTTC. Its protein product is CASSTPWGVGEQYF.

This clone appeared a single time. This chain connects TRBV7-9 to TRBJ2-5, with D perhaps TRBD2 (5 bases). CDR3 length equals 12 residues. The V end was cut by 6 bases, the J end by 5 bases, with 10 bases between. CDR1 and CDR2 (germline): SEHNR, FQNEAQ (reference sequence). As DNA, the CDR3 is TGTGCCAGCAGTAAATTAGCGGAGACCCAGTACTTC. This translates into CASSKLAETQYF.

The chain has TRBV7-2 and TRBJ2-1, with no clear D. The CDR3 is made up of 13 amino acids. The V gene's germline CDR1 is SGHTA and CDR2 FQGNSA. V was trimmed by 4 bases and J by 7 bases, leaving 11 bases between them. This CDR3 reads CASSSRTRNEQFF. In nucleotides, the CDR3 is TGTGCCAGCAGCTCCCGGACGAGGAATGAGCAGTTCTTC. The whole variable domain, filled in from reference TRBV7-2 and TRBJ2-1, reads GAGVSQSPSNKVTEKGKDVELRCDPISGHTALYWYRQSLGQGLEFLIYFQGNSAPDKSGLPSDRFSAERTGGSVSTLTIQRTQQEDSAVYLCASSSRTRNEQFFGPGTRLTVL.

This clone showed up just a few times. This chain links TRBV11-2 with TRBJ2-3, with TRBD2 identical over 11 bases. The CDR3 sequence is 14 residues long. With 5 bases clipped from V and 5 bases from J, the junction kept 3 bases outside the gene matches. Germline-derived CDR1 and CDR2 are SGHAT and FQNNGV. The CDR3 reads CASSLAGGVDTQYF. CDR3 coding DNA: TGTGCCAGCAGCCTAGCGGGAGGTGTAGATACGCAGTATTTT.

Concerning this clone: One end of the junction is discordant with germline, which a read error may explain. The gene calls are TRBV7-7 and TRBJ2-7; D uncertain. The CDR3 is 14 residues long. Germline values: CDR1 SSHAT, CDR2 FNYEAQ (reference sequence). The DNA of the CDR3 is TGTGCTAGCAGCTTGGCGGACGGAGACTACGAGCAGTACTTC. Its protein product is CASSLADGDYEQYF.

The rearrangement uses TRBV5-1 and TRBJ2-6; 11 nucleotides line up with TRBD1. The germline V gene has CDR1 SGHRS and CDR2 YFSETQ. The J segment lost 3 bases and the V segment lost 0 bases, leaving 14 bases of the junction unmatched. This CDR3 spans 21 amino acids. CDR3 sequence reads: CASSLVSHSGTGGFGANVLTF. CDR3 bases: TGCGCCAGCAGCTTGGTTTCCCATTCCGGGACAGGGGGATTTGGGGCCAACGTCCTGACTTTC.

This chain's CDR3 is CASRSAGGSYEQYF. The CDR3 DNA sequence: TGTGCCAGCAGGTCGGCGGGGGGTTCATACGAGCAGTACTTC. This chain uses TRBV7-2 with TRBJ2-7, with TRBD2 matching 8 bases. CDR1 and CDR2 from the germline V gene are SGHTA and FQGNSA. V gave up 6 bases and J gave up 4 bases; unmatched junction bases: 8. This CDR3 is built from 14 residues.

The rearrangement links TRBV2 to TRBJ2-5; 8 bases map to TRBD2. With 7 bases clipped from V and 2 bases from J, the junction kept 9 bases outside the gene matches. This CDR3 is 15 amino acids long. Germline CDR1 SNHLY, CDR2 FYNNEI. CDR3 sequence (DNA): TGTGCCAGCATTCTCGCGGGGGGAGTTCAAGAGACCCAGTACTTC. Translation gives CASILAGGVQETQYF.

This chain connects TRBV19 to TRBJ1-5; D is ambiguous. The V end was cut by 5 bases, the J end by 9 bases, with 11 bases between. Germline V lookup: CDR1 LNHDA, CDR2 SQIVND (reference sequence). The CDR3 runs to 12 residues. CDR3 amino acids: CASSGGMRPQHF. In DNA form, the CDR3 reads TGTGCCAGTAGTGGAGGGATGCGGCCCCAGCATTTT.

The CDR3 protein is CASSVGGGETQYF. The CDR3 bases are TGTGCCAGCAGTGTAGGGGGAGGCGAGACCCAGTACTTC. The chain recombines TRBV2 with TRBJ2-5; D could derive from TRBD1 or TRBD2 (6 bases each). Germline V lookup: CDR1 SNHLY, CDR2 FYNNEI. Trimming removed 4 bases at V and 5 bases at J, with 11 bases between. The CDR3 has 13 residues.

V and J are TRBV30 and TRBJ2-3; the D gene is possibly TRBD1 (5 bases). V was trimmed by 7 bases and J by 2 bases, leaving 25 bases between them. Looked up from germline, CDR1 is GTSNPN and CDR2 is SVGIG (reference sequence). The CDR3 is 17 residues long. CDR3 sequence: CASTVGKGLGATDTQYF. CDR3 bases: TGTGCCTCCACAGTGGGGAAGGGCCTAGGGGCCACAGATACGCAGTATTTT. The entire variable domain, with the rest obtained from reference TRBV30 and TRBJ2-3, is as follows: SQTIHQWPATLVQPVGSPLSLECTVEGTSNPNLYWYRQAAGRGLQLLFYSVGIGQISSEVPQNLSASRPQDRQFILSSKKLLLSDSGFYLCASTVGKGLGATDTQYFGPGTRLTVL.

V and J are TRBV6-6 and TRBJ2-7, with D possibly matching TRBD1 (5 bases). The CDR3 runs to 13 residues. The germline V and J ends were trimmed by 2 bases and 2 bases, with 7 bases remaining between them. Germline CDR1 reads MNHNY; CDR2 reads SVGAGI (reference sequence). CDR3 coding DNA: TGTGCCAGCAGTTACGGGGCCCCCTACGAGCAGTACTTC. Residues: CASSYGAPYEQYF.

This chain connects TRBV30 to TRBJ2-7; 10 positions match TRBD2. Germline V gene sequence: CDR1 GTSNPN, CDR2 SVGIG (reference sequence). The CDR3 length is 15 residues. Trimming cost V 2 bases and J 0 bases; bases outside gene matches: 4. The CDR3: CAWSKREGNSYEQYF. The CDR3 DNA reads TGTGCCTGGAGTAAGCGGGAGGGAAACTCCTACGAGCAGTACTTC.

The genes are TRBV29-1 and TRBJ2-1; perhaps TRBD2 as D (6 bases). The germline V gene encodes CDR1 SQVTM and CDR2 ANQGSEA. This CDR3 is 15 amino acids long. The germline V and J ends were trimmed by 2 bases and 4 bases, with 15 bases remaining between them. The CDR3 is CSVEQGGTAYNEQFF. CDR3 DNA sequence: TGCAGCGTTGAACAAGGCGGGACTGCTTACAATGAGCAGTTCTTC.

The chain couples TRBV7-8 to TRBJ2-2; TRBD2 might be the D (6 bases). The germline gives CDR1 SGHVS, CDR2 FQNEAQ. Trimming removed 5 bases from V and 0 bases from J, with 16 bases in between. This CDR3 is 17 amino acids long. The CDR3 loop reads CASSGRAGSANTGELFF. The CDR3 DNA reads as TGTGCCAGCAGCGGCCGTGCGGGGTCGGCGAACACCGGGGAGCTGTTTTTT. The full variable domain, completed using reference TRBV7-8 and TRBJ2-2, is GAGVSQSPRYKVAKRGQDVALRCDPISGHVSLFWYQQALGQGPEFLTYFQNEAQLDKSGLPSDRFFAERPEGSVSTLKIQRTQQEDSAVYLCASSGRAGSANTGELFFGEGSRLTVL.

This clone has just a few counts. Other DNA sequences in this specimen translate into the identical CDR3. The chain is built from TRBV9 and TRBJ1-1; D unresolved. The V end was cut by 2 bases, the J end by 0 bases, with 5 bases between. In germline, CDR1 is SGDLS, CDR2 YYNGEE. The CDR3 loop spans 13 amino acids. The CDR3 is CASSVDVNTEAFF. DNA of the CDR3: TGTGCCAGCAGCGTCGACGTGAACACTGAAGCTTTCTTT.

The chain uses TRBV19 and TRBJ2-1, with D possibly being TRBD1 (6 bases). The CDR3 is 12 amino acids. The ends were cut back, 8 bases at V and 4 bases at J, with 9 bases in the middle. Germline CDR1 and CDR2: LNHDA and SQIVND (reference sequence). The CDR3 loop reads CASGTGYNEQFF. CDR3 nucleotide sequence: TGTGCCAGTGGAACAGGGTACAATGAGCAGTTCTTC.

The gene calls are TRBV9 and TRBJ1-4; no clear D. The V gene's germline CDR1 is SGDLS and CDR2 YYNGEE. V was trimmed by 1 base and J by 3 bases, leaving 1 base between them. The CDR3 consists of 12 residues. CDR3 DNA sequence: TGTGCCAGCAGCGTATCTAATGAAAAACTGTTTTTT. This translates into CASSVSNEKLFF.

The chain combines TRBV4-3 with TRBJ1-4; D is unclear. The CDR3 loop spans 15 amino acids. Germline values: CDR1 LGHNA, CDR2 YSLEER. V lost 1 base, J lost 0 bases, and 6 bases lay in between. CDR3 loop: CASSQGRATNEKLFF. The CDR3 DNA follows: TGCGCCAGCAGCCAAGGGAGGGCAACTAATGAAAAACTGTTTTTT.

The V call is TRBV7-8, the J call TRBJ1-1; 9 bases fit TRBD1. Germline assignment: CDR1 SGHVS and CDR2 FQNEAQ. The CDR3 spans 15 residues. V was pared by 5 bases and J by 3 bases, with 7 bases of the junction left unmatched. The CDR3 spells CASSPRRDRDTEAFF. In DNA form, the CDR3 reads TGTGCCAGCAGCCCGCGAAGGGACAGGGACACTGAAGCTTTCTTT.

This clone was seen only once. The chain is built from TRBV5-6 and TRBJ1-5, with a weak D call TRBD1 (6 bases). The V gene's germline CDR1 is SGHDT and CDR2 YYEEEE. Trimming took 0 bases from V and 1 from J, leaving 17 bases between them. CDR3 length: 18 residues. In DNA, the CDR3 is TGTGCCAGCAGCTTGGCCATCCCCCGGGACACAAGCAATCAGCCCCAGCATTTT. Protein: CASSLAIPRDTSNQPQHF.

The chain combines TRBV4-1 with TRBJ2-1; 8 nucleotides match TRBD1. Per germline, CDR1 MGHRA and CDR2 YSYEKL. V shed 5 bases and J 0 bases; nucleotides not matched to a gene: 6. This CDR3 region has 16 residues. CDR3 nucleotides: TGCGCCAGCAGCTCCCGGGACAGGAGCTCCTACAATGAGCAGTTCTTC. This sequence encodes CASSSRDRSSYNEQFF.

The rearrangement links TRBV6-4 to TRBJ2-3; possible D gene TRBD2, 5 bases. The CDR3 extends over 15 amino acids. CDR1 is MRHNA and CDR2 is SNTAGT in the germline V gene. V shed 0 bases and J shed 1 base, with 8 bases lying between them. CDR3 in amino acids: CASSDSLEGTDTQYF. The CDR3 bases are TGTGCCAGCAGTGACTCGTTGGAGGGCACAGATACGCAGTATTTT.